This TCR beta chain was observed in a study of T cell responses to AZD1222 COVID-19 vaccine. Findings of the study overall: Unmutated variant regions reportedly attract nearly half of all spike-specific TCRs.

CDR3 size: 12 residues. Germline V gene sequence: CDR1 MNHEY, CDR2 SVGAGI. The ends were cut back, 6 bases at V and 8 bases at J, with 13 bases in the middle. Worth noting for this clone: Its specificity is not known.

Only in-frame clones appear in the TCRdb table, and some are missing; sequencing was by immunoSEQ multiplex PCR. The sample carries 150,000 to 180,000 clones, around 87% recorded once. The specimen was peripheral blood, collected 28 days after the second AZD1222 dose. The chain has TRBV6-5 and TRBJ1-2; D remains ambiguous. The TCR comes from an adult who received the AZD1222 COVID-19 vaccine. The CDR3 reads CASSHPDGGYTF. CDR3 coding DNA: TGTGCCAGCAGCCACCCCGACGGAGGCTACACCTTC.